What follows describes a single T cell receptor (beta chain). Its antigen is currently unknown. A single base is all that separates this from a far larger clone, so a read error is likely. The record originates from a study of shared clonotypes between healthy human individuals. At the level of the study: Contributing individuals were a couple of females and a few males aged 18 to 49. Study results and caveats: What limited the represented genetic and exposure-history diversity was the small number of donors. An expected dependence of interdonor clonotype sharing on sequencing depth was noted.

CDR3 length: 13 residues. Germline V lookup: CDR1 SEHNR, CDR2 FQNEAQ (reference sequence). Trimming cost V 8 bases and J 7 bases, with 15 bases left between them. Researchers ran the assay at a deep level. Libraries were prepared by immunoSEQ multiplex PCR; TCRdb keeps only in-frame clonotypes and omits some of them. In the table there are around 500,000 clones, 81% of which are singletons. This TCR came from a woman aged 40 to 49 in good health. Some clones in this sample may be carry-over from other donors' samples. Input material: PBMCs. The chain carries TRBV7-9 and TRBJ1-5; D gene uncertain. The DNA for the CDR3 is TGTGCCAGCGGCCCCCAAGGAGGGCAGCCCCAGCATTTT. Its protein product is CASGPQGGQPQHF.